These 30 T cell receptor beta chains came from one sample sequenced in a study of shared clonotypes between healthy human individuals. Generated by immunoSEQ multiplex PCR, the TCRdb table keeps only in-frame clones and is missing some. The sample has under 2.5 million clones; under 95% are singletons. The sequenced sample consisted of naive CD4+ T cells from PBMCs. Sample subset: CD45RA+ positively selected. Source of these receptors: a young man in good health. Some clones in this sample may be carry-over from other donors' samples.

The rearrangement links TRBV4-1 to TRBJ2-3, with D perhaps matching TRBD1 or TRBD2 (5 bases each). V was pared by 2 bases and J by 11 bases, with 11 bases between. The germline V gene has CDR1 MGHRA and CDR2 YSYEKL. The CDR3 is made up of 12 amino acids. The CDR3 coding sequence is TGCGCCAGCAGCCAACAGGGACGGGTGCAGTATTTT. The encoded protein is CASSQQGRVQYF.

The chain links TRBV7-3 to TRBJ2-3; D gene ambiguous. V was shortened by 4 bases and J by 4 bases, with 12 bases between the two germline ends. This CDR3 is 14 amino acids long. Looked up from germline, CDR1 is SGHTA and CDR2 is FQGTGA. In DNA, the CDR3 is TGTGCCAGCAGCTCCCCGCGGAACCCAGATACGCAGTATTTT. Its translation is CASSSPRNPDTQYF.

DNA for the CDR3: TGTGCCAGCAGCTTGTTTGCGCAGCGCCTGCTCTACGAGCAGTACTTC. It specifies CASSLFAQRLLYEQYF. V gene TRBV5-8 combines with J gene TRBJ2-7; D not certain. Trimming left V 1 base short and J 3 bases short, with 17 bases between. CDR3 length: 16 amino acids. Germline-derived CDR1 and CDR2 are SGHTS and YDEGEE.

The V and J genes are TRBV20-1 and TRBJ2-1; 8 positions agree with TRBD1. The CDR3 loop spans 11 amino acids. Looked up from germline, CDR1 is DFQATT and CDR2 is SNEGSKA (reference sequence). CDR3 sequence (DNA): TGCGGACAGGGTTCTAGGAATGAGCAGTTCTTC. Translated, it gives CGQGSRNEQFF.

This clone came up a few times. This chain links TRBV7-2 with TRBJ2-7; 9 nucleotides line up with TRBD2. This CDR3 spans 15 amino acids. V dropped 3 bases and J dropped 4; count of bases not matched to a gene: 7. The germline V gene encodes CDR1 SGHTA and CDR2 FQGNSA. The CDR3 sequence: CASSFPLAGSYEQYF. As DNA, the CDR3 is TGTGCCAGCAGCTTCCCTCTAGCGGGAAGTTACGAGCAGTACTTC.

The rearrangement uses TRBV19 and TRBJ2-5, with 10 nucleotides matching TRBD1. Germline V CDR1 and CDR2: LNHDA, SQIVND (reference sequence). V was pared by 3 bases and J by 5 bases, with 3 bases of the junction left unmatched. The CDR3 is made up of 14 amino acids. CDR3 bases: TGTGCCAGTAGTATGGACAGGGGGAAGGAGACCCAGTACTTC. Its protein is CASSMDRGKETQYF.

The V call is TRBV23-1, the J call TRBJ1-1, with no clear D. TRBV23-1 is identified as an open reading frame with a role that is uncertain. This CDR3 has 17 residues. V was cut by 3 bases and J by 4 bases, with 21 bases left in between. The CDR3 region is CASSQTVNPTVGTEAFF. DNA for the CDR3: TGCGCCAGCAGTCAGACTGTTAACCCCACCGTGGGCACTGAAGCTTTCTTT.

The chain is built from TRBV7-9 and TRBJ1-5; D is uncertain. Trimming removed 4 bases from V and 4 bases from J, with 8 bases in between. The CDR3 is 13 amino acids. The V gene's germline CDR1 is SEHNR and CDR2 FQNEAQ (reference sequence). Written as DNA, the CDR3 is TGTGCCAGCAGCTCCCGGGTGAATCAGCCCCAGCATTTT. It encodes CASSSRVNQPQHF.

As regards this clone: Additional DNA sequences in this sample encode the identical CDR3. The chain is built from TRBV5-1 and TRBJ2-5; D is undetermined. In germline, CDR1 is SGHRS, CDR2 YFSETQ. This CDR3 has 14 residues. The V end lost 0 bases, the J end lost 2 bases, and 8 bases lay between the germline ends. This chain's CDR3 is CASSLGQVQETQYF. The CDR3 bases are TGCGCCAGCAGCTTGGGACAAGTACAAGAGACCCAGTACTTC.

This rearrangement joins TRBV12-5 to TRBJ1-2; D perhaps matches TRBD1 (5 bases). This CDR3 is built from 13 residues. Germline lookup yields CDR1 LGHNT and CDR2 FRNRAP. Trimming took 7 bases from V and 2 from J, leaving 11 bases between them. DNA of the CDR3: TGTGCTAGTGCCCAGGACACAAACTATGGCTACACCTTC. Encoded protein: CASAQDTNYGYTF.

The chain combines TRBV2 with TRBJ1-5; TRBD1 matches at 12 bases. V gave up 7 bases and J gave up 7 bases; unmatched junction bases: 5. The CDR3 contains 14 residues. From germline, CDR1 is SNHLY and CDR2 FYNNEI. In nucleotides, the CDR3 is TGTGCCAGCACCGGGACAGGGGGCGGACAGCCCCAGCATTTT. Translation: CASTGTGGGQPQHF.

The chain recombines TRBV28 with TRBJ2-3; 7 bases align to TRBD1. V shed 6 bases and J 5 bases; nucleotides not matched to a gene: 14. The germline gives CDR1 MDHEN, CDR2 SYDVKM. The CDR3 is 16 amino acids. As DNA, the CDR3 is TGTGCCAGCAGACGCCCGGGACAGATGACCGGAGATACGCAGTATTTT. Encoded protein: CASRRPGQMTGDTQYF.

The chain couples TRBV7-9 to TRBJ2-1, with 14 bases matching TRBD2. Germline V gene lookup returns CDR1 SEHNR and CDR2 FQNEAQ (reference sequence). V was clipped by 5 bases and J by 4 bases; unmatched bases: 7. The CDR3 is made up of 17 amino acids. DNA of the CDR3: TGTGCCAGCAGCCCGCGGACTAGCGGGAGGATTTACAATGAGCAGTTCTTC. Protein sequence: CASSPRTSGRIYNEQFF. Using reference TRBV7-9 and TRBJ2-1 for the parts outside the CDR3, the full variable domain is DTGVSQNPRHKITKRGQNVTFRCDPISEHNRLYWYRQTLGQGPEFLTYFQNEAQLEKSRLLSDRFSAERPKGSFSTLEIQRTEQGDSAMYLCASSPRTSGRIYNEQFFGPGTRLTVL.

This chain uses TRBV6-1 with TRBJ1-1; D gene unclear. Germline V gives CDR1 MNHNS, CDR2 SASEGT. V lost 4 bases to trimming and J lost 6 bases, with 12 bases between them. The CDR3 has 13 amino acids. The DNA of the CDR3 is TGTGCCAGCAGTGCCACCTTTCCGGCTGAAGCTTTCTTT. Protein product: CASSATFPAEAFF.

This chain uses TRBV6-5 with TRBJ1-2; the D gene is possibly TRBD1 (5 bases). V lost 6 bases, J lost 7 bases, and 18 bases lay in between. Germline-derived CDR1 and CDR2 are MNHEY and SVGAGI. The CDR3 covers 14 residues. The CDR3 is CASSRDGRGRGYTF. The CDR3 nucleotides are TGTGCCAGCAGCCGGGACGGGCGTGGACGTGGCTACACCTTC.

The chain uses TRBV6-1 and TRBJ2-7; D tentatively reads TRBD1 or TRBD2 (5 bases each). This CDR3 spans 14 amino acids. Trimming stripped 8 bases from V and 3 bases from J, with 17 bases between. Germline lookup yields CDR1 MNHNS and CDR2 SASEGT. Here the CDR3 DNA reads TGTGCCAGCGGCGTTGGGACGGGGCTCTACGAGCAGTACTTC. Amino acid sequence: CASGVGTGLYEQYF.

The chain links TRBV25-1 to TRBJ1-2; tentatively, D is TRBD1 (5 bases). CDR3 length: 13 residues. Trimming stripped 6 bases from V and 2 bases from J, with 10 bases between. Germline V gives CDR1 MGHDK, CDR2 SYGVNS. The CDR3 nucleotides are TGTGCCAGCAGCCGGGACCCCAACTATGGCTACACCTTC. It specifies CASSRDPNYGYTF.

The rearrangement joins TRBV6-1 to TRBJ2-1; 7 positions match TRBD1. Trimming took 0 bases from V and 9 from J; bases not matched to a gene: 11. From germline, CDR1 is MNHNS and CDR2 SASEGT. This CDR3 spans 16 amino acids. This CDR3 is CASSEALRGRWGEQFF. The DNA of the CDR3 is TGTGCCAGCAGTGAAGCGCTGAGGGGGCGCTGGGGTGAGCAGTTCTTC.

The V call is TRBV9, the J call TRBJ2-5; possibly TRBD1 or TRBD2 for D (5 bases each). Per the germline V gene, CDR1 is SGDLS and CDR2 is YYNGEE. This CDR3 contains 13 residues. Trimming pared 3 bases from V and 1 base from J, leaving 7 bases between. The CDR3 DNA reads as TGTGCCAGCAGCGACGGGGCCCAAGAGACCCAGTACTTC. Encoded protein: CASSDGAQETQYF.

The rearrangement uses TRBV10-3 and TRBJ1-1; D remains unclear. Looked up from germline, CDR1 is ENHRY and CDR2 is SYGVKD. The CDR3 length is 14 residues. V lost 6 bases to trimming and J lost 1 base, with 12 bases between them. CDR3 sequence reads: CAIRDMAANTEAFF. In nucleotides, the CDR3 is TGTGCCATCAGGGATATGGCGGCGAACACTGAAGCTTTCTTT.

The chain is built from TRBV7-9 and TRBJ2-7; 11 bases agree with TRBD1. In germline, CDR1 is SEHNR, CDR2 FQNEAQ (reference sequence). This CDR3 has 14 residues. V lost 5 bases and J lost 7; bases outside the gene matches: 7. The CDR3 coding sequence is TGTGCCAGCAGCCAAACAGGGACAGGGGGAGAGCAGTACTTC. It specifies CASSQTGTGGEQYF.

The J gene is TRBJ2-4, the V gene TRBV2; 15 nucleotides match TRBD2. The J segment lost 6 bases and the V segment lost 1 base, leaving 13 bases of the junction unmatched. Germline assignment: CDR1 SNHLY and CDR2 FYNNEI. This CDR3 comprises 20 residues. As DNA, the CDR3 is TGTGCCAGCAGTGAAGGGGGACTAGCGGGAGGTTTTGGTCTAGGAAACATTCAGTACTTC. Translation gives CASSEGGLAGGFGLGNIQYF. The whole variable domain, filled in from reference TRBV2 and TRBJ2-4, reads EPEVTQTPSHQVTQMGQEVILRCVPISNHLYFYWYRQILGQKVEFLVSFYNNEISEKSEIFDDQFSVERPDGSNFTLKIRSTKLEDSAMYFCASSEGGLAGGFGLGNIQYFGAGTRLSVL.

The V call is TRBV7-9, the J call TRBJ1-1; D is possibly TRBD1 (6 bases). Germline V gene data show CDR1 as SEHNR and CDR2 as FQNEAQ (reference sequence). The CDR3 loop spans 13 amino acids. Trimming stripped 6 bases from V and 9 bases from J, with 17 bases between. CDR3 bases: TGTGCCAGCAGGGCCTCCTCAGGGGATAAAGCTTTCTTT. This encodes CASRASSGDKAFF. The full variable domain, completed using reference TRBV7-9 and TRBJ1-1, is DTGVSQNPRHKITKRGQNVTFRCDPISEHNRLYWYRQTLGQGPEFLTYFQNEAQLEKSRLLSDRFSAERPKGSFSTLEIQRTEQGDSAMYLCASRASSGDKAFFGQGTRLTVV.

In DNA, the CDR3 is TGTGCCAGCAGCTTGCTAGGGTATGGCTACACCTTC. Residues: CASSLLGYGYTF. The V gene is TRBV5-8, the J gene TRBJ1-2; D is unresolved. Deletions cut 1 base from V and 5 bases from J, with 6 bases between. Germline V gene sequence: CDR1 SGHTS, CDR2 YDEGEE. The CDR3 loop spans 12 amino acids. Complete variable domain (other parts from reference TRBV5-8 and TRBJ1-2): EAGVTQSPTHLIKTRGQQATLRCSPISGHTSVYWYQQALGLGLQFLLWYDEGEERNRGNFPPRFSGRQFPNYSSELNVNALELEDSALYLCASSLLGYGYTFGSGTRLTVV.

V usage is TRBV7-2 and J usage is TRBJ2-5; D might be TRBD1 or TRBD2, each matching 5 bases. Germline lookup yields CDR1 SGHTA and CDR2 FQGNSA. Deletions cut 2 bases from V and 1 base from J, with 11 bases between. The length of the CDR3 is 15 residues. CDR3 region: CASSLNGAGQETQYF. The DNA of the CDR3 is TGTGCCAGCAGCTTAAACGGGGCAGGCCAAGAGACCCAGTACTTC.

Concerning this clone: Other DNA sequences in this sample translate to the same CDR3. The chain links TRBV28 to TRBJ1-4; 7 nucleotides match TRBD1. Germline V gene data show CDR1 as MDHEN and CDR2 as SYDVKM. CDR3 length: 12 amino acids. V lost 6 bases to trimming and J lost 7 bases; unmatched junction nucleotides: 2. In nucleotides, the CDR3 is TGTGCCAGCAGGCCAGGGGGTGAAAAACTGTTTTTT. Its translation is CASRPGGEKLFF.

This chain joins TRBV5-1 and TRBJ2-7; a possible D gene is TRBD1 (7 bases). Deletions cut 5 bases from V and 5 bases from J, with 20 bases between. This CDR3 is built from 15 residues. CDR1 and CDR2 (germline): SGHRS, YFSETQ. The CDR3 DNA reads TGCGCCAGCAGAGGGGGCGGAGGGATGGGCCACGAGCAGTACTTC. Encoded protein: CASRGGGGMGHEQYF.

This clone was seen a single time. The sample has other DNA sequences that encode this CDR3 too. The V gene is TRBV6-6, the J gene TRBJ1-2, with a tentative D call TRBD1 (5 bases). CDR3 length equals 13 residues. CDR1 is MNHNY and CDR2 is SVGAGI in the germline V gene (reference sequence). Trimming removed 6 bases at V and 3 bases at J, with 11 bases between. The CDR3 protein is CASSPGQDYGYTF. In nucleotides, the CDR3 is TGTGCCAGCAGCCCTGGACAAGACTATGGCTACACCTTC.

The chain links TRBV18 to TRBJ2-5, with D tentatively TRBD2 (6 bases). CDR3 size: 15 residues. Germline loops: CDR1 KGHSH, CDR2 LQKENI. Trimming pared 5 bases from V and 7 bases from J, leaving 20 bases between. This CDR3 reads CASSTSLDSGGTQYF. The CDR3 coding sequence is TGTGCCAGCTCAACTTCCCTCGACTCCGGGGGGACCCAGTACTTC.

Turning to this clone: The same CDR3 can be traced to other DNA sequences in this sample. The chain employs TRBV5-1 and TRBJ2-2; TRBD1 matches at 9 bases. There are 14 residues in the CDR3. V was clipped by 2 bases and J by 4 bases; unmatched bases: 0. Germline V lookup: CDR1 SGHRS, CDR2 YFSETQ. CDR3 sequence: CASSLQGATGELFF. The CDR3 region has the DNA TGCGCCAGCAGCTTACAGGGGGCCACCGGGGAGCTGTTTTTT. The whole variable domain, filled in from reference TRBV5-1 and TRBJ2-2, reads KAGVTQTPRYLIKTRGQQVTLSCSPISGHRSVSWYQQTPGQGLQFLFEYFSETQRNKGNFPGRFSGRQFSNSRSEMNVSTLELGDSALYLCASSLQGATGELFFGEGSRLTVL.